This entry describes one T cell receptor beta chain. Its antigen remains unknown. A much larger clone differs by one base, so this may be a read error. Donors gave ten milliliters of peripheral blood apiece. V was trimmed by 7 bases and J by 13 bases, leaving 29 bases between them. Germline V gives CDR1 SEHNR, CDR2 FQNEAQ (reference sequence). This CDR3 contains 16 residues. Using a J-beta primer mix together with a sample-barcoded 5' primer, a second PCR was run for roughly 6 to 11 cycles. Each cDNA was tagged by a template-switch adaptor containing 12 random nucleotides. A single record per CDR3 protein comes from TCRdb applying MiXCR to the 5' RACE reads. The top ten hold around 9.6% of the sample, which has about 930,000 distinct CDR3 sequences, about 28% seen once. These data belong to a study of blood T cells in healthy people across ages. Regarding the study as a whole: Long-lived donors exceeded aged donors in naive CD4+ cells and diversity.

This sample was also put to use in a study of T cells of mothers and their children. That paper adds: Samples were provided by three healthy Caucasian mothers and their six children.

This chain joins TRBV7-9 and TRBJ2-4; D may be TRBD2 (7 bases). Input material: blood. This TCR was sampled from a woman aged 40 to 50 in good health. The CDR3 here is CASTAWGGGLTNEQYF. The DNA for the CDR3 is TGTGCCAGCACCGCGTGGGGGGGCGGTCTGACCAATGAGCAGTACTTC. The whole variable domain, remainder taken from reference TRBV7-9 and TRBJ2-4, is DTGVSQNPRHKITKRGQNVTFRCDPISEHNRLYWYRQTLGQGPEFLTYFQNEAQLEKSRLLSDRFSAERPKGSFSTLEIQRTEQGDSAMYLCASTAWGGGLTNEQYFGAGTRLSVL.